One and the same sample provided the 12 T cell receptor beta chains below, sequenced in a study of PD-L1 blockade in urothelial cancer. Generated by immunoSEQ multiplex PCR, the TCRdb table keeps only in-frame clones and is missing some. The data hold more than 30,000 clones, with 65% to 90% observed a single time. The material sequenced was PBMCs, taken around atezolizumab (anti-PD-L1) treatment. These TCRs come from a man in his 60s with urothelial cancer.

V and J are TRBV5-4 and TRBJ2-6; 10 nucleotides line up with TRBD1. This CDR3 region has 18 residues. Germline V CDR1 and CDR2: SGHNT, YYREEE (reference sequence). V was pared by 2 bases and J by 0 bases, with 5 bases of the junction left unmatched. The CDR3 coding sequence is TGTGCCAGCAGCTTTGGGGACAGGGGTGACTCTGGGGCCAACGTCCTGACTTTC. It encodes CASSFGDRGDSGANVLTF.

This clone has just a few counts. The chain recombines TRBV6-1 with TRBJ1-2; D perhaps matches TRBD1 (6 bases). Germline CDR1 reads MNHNS; CDR2 reads SASEGT. This CDR3 has 14 amino acids. The V end was cut by 8 bases, the J end by 8 bases, with 21 bases between. The CDR3, as DNA: TGTGCCAGCTTATCCTATAACAGGGTGGACGGCTACACCTTC. Translated, it gives CASLSYNRVDGYTF.

This sequence joins TRBV15 and TRBJ2-3, with 13 bases identical to TRBD2. Unmatched junction bases numbered 7, after V lost 1 base and J lost 6 bases. The CDR3 has 17 amino acids. Germline CDR1 and CDR2: LNHNV and YYDKDF (reference sequence). The CDR3 DNA is TGTGCCACCAGCAGAGCCACTAGCGGGGGGGCTGGGGATACGCAGTATTTT. Its protein is CATSRATSGGAGDTQYF.

The rearrangement uses TRBV19 and TRBJ2-2, with TRBD2 identical over 7 bases. With 5 bases clipped from V and 0 bases from J, the junction kept 6 bases outside the gene matches. The CDR3 loop spans 16 amino acids. The germline gives CDR1 LNHDA, CDR2 SQIVND (reference sequence). In DNA form, the CDR3 reads TGTGCCAGTAGTCCGCTGGGGAGGGCGAACACCGGGGAGCTGTTTTTT. It is translated as CASSPLGRANTGELFF.

The genes are TRBV10-3 and TRBJ1-1; 10 bases are a match to TRBD1. V gave up 4 bases and J gave up 1 base; unmatched junction bases: 3. Germline assignment: CDR1 ENHRY and CDR2 SYGVKD. The CDR3 sequence is 15 residues long. This CDR3 is CAISARDRGNTEAFF. The DNA of the CDR3 is TGTGCCATCAGTGCCAGGGACAGGGGGAACACTGAAGCTTTCTTT.

The rearrangement links TRBV11-2 to TRBJ2-7, with 7 positions matching TRBD2. V shed 4 bases and J 5 bases; nucleotides not matched to a gene: 17. From germline, CDR1 is SGHAT and CDR2 FQNNGV. The CDR3 has 17 amino acids. In nucleotides, the CDR3 is TGTGCCAGCAGCTACGCTCAACCGAGCGGGGCATTGGACGAGCAGTACTTC. Translation gives CASSYAQPSGALDEQYF.

The chain joins TRBV28 to TRBJ2-5; 10 bases align to TRBD2. Per the germline V gene, CDR1 is MDHEN and CDR2 is SYDVKM. The CDR3 spans 18 residues. Losses at the gene ends were 4 bases for V and 4 bases for J; bases not matched to a gene: 15. The CDR3 DNA reads as TGTGCCAGCAGTTCGCTAGCGGGAGTCTTAAGAAGGGGAGAGACCCAGTACTTC. This encodes CASSSLAGVLRRGETQYF.

With regard to this clone: One end of the junction fails to match germline, which may point to a read error. V and J are TRBV7-7 and TRBJ1-1, with D unresolved. This CDR3 is 13 amino acids long. Germline CDR1 and CDR2: SSHAT and FNYEAQ (reference sequence). The CDR3 loop reads CASSLSHYTEAFF. CDR3 coding DNA: TGTGCTAGCAGCTTGTCCCACTACACTGAAGCTTTCTTT. Full variable domain (missing parts from reference TRBV7-7 and TRBJ1-1): GAGVSQSPRYKVTKRGQDVTLRCDPISSHATLYWYQQALGQGPEFLTYFNYEAQPDKSGLPSDRFSAERPEGSISTLTIQRTEQRDSAMYRCASSLSHYTEAFFGQGTRLTVV.

This chain connects TRBV19 to TRBJ2-1; no firm D call. Per the germline V gene, CDR1 is LNHDA and CDR2 is SQIVND (reference sequence). The ends were cut back, 1 base at V and 9 bases at J, with 4 bases in the middle. The length of the CDR3 is 11 residues. CDR3 sequence: CASSIAVEQFF. Here the CDR3 DNA reads TGTGCCAGTAGTATAGCCGTTGAGCAGTTCTTC.

The chain carries TRBV5-6 and TRBJ1-1, with TRBD1 matching over 7 bases. This CDR3 contains 15 residues. J gave up 5 bases and V 3 bases, and 10 bases lay outside the gene matches. Per germline, CDR1 SGHDT and CDR2 YYEEEE. The CDR3 DNA follows: TGTGCCAGCAGCTCTAGACAGGGTTTATCGACTGAAGCTTTCTTT. The encoded protein is CASSSRQGLSTEAFF.

The V gene is TRBV4-2, the J gene TRBJ1-2; D possibly corresponds to TRBD1 (5 bases). The length of the CDR3 is 16 residues. Germline lookup yields CDR1 LGHNA and CDR2 YNFKEQ. Trimming cost V 3 bases and J 3 bases, with 17 bases left between them. DNA for the CDR3: TGTGCCAGCAGCCAGCACCAGGGAGGGAACTACTATGGCTACACCTTC. This codes for CASSQHQGGNYYGYTF.

The chain links TRBV19 to TRBJ1-1, with TRBD1 matching over 9 bases. This CDR3 is 15 amino acids long. The V segment lost 4 bases and the J segment 5 bases; nucleotides outside the gene matches: 8. Looked up from germline, CDR1 is LNHDA and CDR2 is SQIVND (reference sequence). CDR3 coding DNA: TGTGCCAGTAGTAGACAGGACAGGGGAAAAACTGAAGCTTTCTTT. Translation gives CASSRQDRGKTEAFF.